This T cell receptor (beta chain) originates from a study of PD-1 blockade in mismatch repair-deficient tumors. This clone was seen only a few times. The CDR3 runs 12 residues. Trimming cost V 5 bases and J 6 bases, with 13 bases left between them. Germline V gives CDR1 GTSNPN, CDR2 SVGIG (reference sequence). Profiling relied on immunoSEQ multiplex PCR, and the TCRdb table lists in-frame clones only, not all of them. The sample has under 20,000 clones, around 81% seen once; the top ten hold 3.4%. The chain recombines TRBV30 with TRBJ1-1; weak D call: TRBD1 (5 bases). This clonotype originated in an adult with mismatch repair-deficient cancer. The sequences come from PBMCs, collected 4 weeks after starting pembrolizumab. The CDR3 nucleotides read TGTGCCTGGGCGGGAGGGGCGCCTGAAGCTTTCTTT. Translation gives CAWAGGAPEAFF.